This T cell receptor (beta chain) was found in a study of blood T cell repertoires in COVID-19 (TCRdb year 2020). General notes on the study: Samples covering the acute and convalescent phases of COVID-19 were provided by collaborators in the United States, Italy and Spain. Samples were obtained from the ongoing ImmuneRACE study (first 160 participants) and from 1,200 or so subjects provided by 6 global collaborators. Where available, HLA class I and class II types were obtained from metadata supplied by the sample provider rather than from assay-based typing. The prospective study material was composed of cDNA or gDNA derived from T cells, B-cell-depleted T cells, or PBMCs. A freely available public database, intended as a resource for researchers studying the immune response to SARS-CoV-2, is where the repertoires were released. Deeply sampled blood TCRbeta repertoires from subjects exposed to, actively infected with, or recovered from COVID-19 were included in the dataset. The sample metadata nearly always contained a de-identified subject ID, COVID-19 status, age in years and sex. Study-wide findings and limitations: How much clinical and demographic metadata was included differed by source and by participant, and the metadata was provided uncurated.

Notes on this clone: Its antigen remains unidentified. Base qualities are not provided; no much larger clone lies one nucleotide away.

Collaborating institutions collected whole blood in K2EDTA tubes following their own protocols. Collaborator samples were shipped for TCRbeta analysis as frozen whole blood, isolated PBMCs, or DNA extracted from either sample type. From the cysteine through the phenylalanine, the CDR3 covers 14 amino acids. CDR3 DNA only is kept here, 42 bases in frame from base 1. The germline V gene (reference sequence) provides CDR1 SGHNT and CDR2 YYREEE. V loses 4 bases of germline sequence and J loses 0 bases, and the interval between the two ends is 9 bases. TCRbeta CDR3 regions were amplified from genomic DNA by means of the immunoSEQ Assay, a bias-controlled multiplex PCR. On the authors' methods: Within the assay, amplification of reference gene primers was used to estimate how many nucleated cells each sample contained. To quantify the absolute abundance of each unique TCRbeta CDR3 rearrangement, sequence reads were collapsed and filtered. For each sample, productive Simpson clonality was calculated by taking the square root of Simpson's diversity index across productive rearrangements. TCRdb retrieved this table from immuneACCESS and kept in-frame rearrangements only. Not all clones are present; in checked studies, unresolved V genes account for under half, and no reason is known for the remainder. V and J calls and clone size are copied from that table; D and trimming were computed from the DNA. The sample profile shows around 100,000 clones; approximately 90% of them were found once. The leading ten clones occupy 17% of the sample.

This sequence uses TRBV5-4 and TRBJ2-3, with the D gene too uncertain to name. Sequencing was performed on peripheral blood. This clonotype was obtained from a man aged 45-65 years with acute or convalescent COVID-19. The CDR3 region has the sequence CASSPSGSTDTQYF. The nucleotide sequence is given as TGTGCCAGCAGCCCTTCGGGTAGCACAGATACGCAGTATTTT.